This T cell receptor (beta chain) emerged from a study of beta chain features in type 1 diabetes. Study results and limitations: Among all four CD4+ subsets, Type 1 diabetes patients had TCRB CDR3s that were moderately but significantly shorter.

A heparinised blood draw that averaged about 120 mL was obtained once from each donor. The CDR3 spans 16 residues. Germline values: CDR1 MNHEY, CDR2 SVGAGI. Trimming removed 0 bases at V and 3 bases at J, with 15 bases between. On this clone: No antigen is known for it.

Sequenced material consisted of expressed TCRB transcripts (all of the isolated RNA was reverse transcribed). TCRdb's copy holds only in-frame clones and misses some; the assay was immunoSEQ multiplex PCR. The sample records fewer than 900,000 clones, roughly 15% being singletons. V gene TRBV6-5 combines with J gene TRBJ2-7; D may be TRBD1 (6 bases). The TCR comes from a woman between 18 and 29 years old in good health. Sample: naive CD4+ T cells from blood. This CDR3 reads CASSYSYVTGLYEQYF. Written as DNA, the CDR3 is TGTGCCAGCAGTTACTCCTACGTAACAGGGCTCTACGAGCAGTACTTC.